This entry lists 32 T cell receptor beta chains sequenced from one sample in a study of T cell repertoires in cytomegalovirus infection. TCRdb ran MiXCR on the reads and lists one entry per CDR3 protein. The table records roughly 920,000 distinct CDR3 sequences, approximately 30% of them present only once. Which antigens these TCRs recognize remains unknown. The starting material was cultured CD8+ T cells from PBMCs, obtained from culture after CMV antigen stimulation. The receptors come from a human donor in good health (CMV status not recorded). Some clones in this sample may be carry-over from other donors' samples.

This clonotype showed up just a few times. The chain joins TRBV13 to TRBJ1-6; D is unresolved. The V and J ends lost 5 bases and 0 bases respectively, with 11 bases between them. Germline V CDR1 and CDR2: PRHDT, FYEKMQ (reference sequence). CDR3 length equals 16 residues. CDR3 amino acids: CASSPGGSSYNSPLHF. The CDR3 nucleotides read TGTGCCAGCAGCCCCGGTGGCAGCTCCTATAATTCACCCCTCCACTTT.

This clonotype appeared a few times. The chain carries TRBV5-6 and TRBJ2-5; 8 nucleotides line up with TRBD2. The CDR3 is made up of 17 amino acids. Trimming removed 4 bases from V and 5 bases from J; junction bases left unmatched: 16. From germline, CDR1 is SGHDT and CDR2 YYEEEE. CDR3 in amino acids: CASSLVSISGGLETQYF. The CDR3 bases are TGTGCCAGCAGCCTTGTCAGTATCTCGGGGGGGCTGGAGACCCAGTACTTC.

This clonotype has a handful of counts. The chain has TRBV2 and TRBJ2-7, with unresolved D. Per the germline V gene, CDR1 is SNHLY and CDR2 is FYNNEI. V was cut by 8 bases and J by 7 bases, with 15 bases left in between. CDR3 length equals 12 residues. The CDR3 DNA follows: TGTGCCAGCGGGTATACGGCGGCTGAGCAGTACGTC. Protein sequence: CASGYTAAEQYV.

The CDR3 nucleotides are TGTGCCAGCAGTTTAATCGGGCACAATGAGCAGTTCTTC. Its protein is CASSLIGHNEQFF. This chain joins TRBV12-3 or TRBV12-4 and TRBJ2-1; unclear D gene. V was trimmed by 2 bases and J by 5 bases, leaving 7 bases between them. This CDR3 comprises 13 residues.

CDR3 bases: TGTGCCAGCAGGCTACAGGGGAGCGGTTTGAACACTGAAGCTTTCTTT. Protein: CASRLQGSGLNTEAFF. The chain joins TRBV6-2 or TRBV6-3 to TRBJ1-1; 7 bases line up with TRBD1. CDR1 MNHEY and CDR2 SVGEGT come from the germline V gene. There are 16 residues in the CDR3. Trimming took 6 bases from V and 0 from J; bases not matched to a gene: 10.

CDR3 bases: TGCAGTGTTAGGGACAGCAACACCGGGGAGCTGTTTTTT. Amino acids: CSVRDSNTGELFF. This rearrangement joins TRBV20-1 to TRBJ2-2; 7 positions agree with TRBD1. The CDR3 loop spans 13 amino acids. V was pared by 7 bases and J by 2 bases, with 4 bases of the junction left unmatched. Germline V gene sequence: CDR1 DFQATT, CDR2 SNEGSKA (reference sequence).

The V gene is TRBV6-2 or TRBV6-3, the J gene TRBJ1-5; TRBD1 matches 7 bases. Germline trimming cut 4 bases from V and 4 bases from J; bases unmatched to any gene: 22. Germline V gene lookup returns CDR1 MNHEY and CDR2 SVGEGT. This CDR3 contains 20 residues. CDR3: CASSFPTGTLKDLSNQPQHF. In DNA, the CDR3 is TGTGCCAGCAGTTTCCCGACAGGGACCCTTAAGGACCTTAGTAATCAGCCCCAGCATTTT.

The V gene is TRBV7-9, the J gene TRBJ2-7; D is perhaps TRBD2 (5 bases). The CDR3 spans 11 residues. The germline V gene has CDR1 SEHNR and CDR2 FQNEAQ (reference sequence). The CDR3 sequence is CATGGSYEQYF. CDR3 sequence (DNA): TGTGCTACGGGCGGGTCCTACGAGCAGTACTTC.

This chain links TRBV6-5 with TRBJ1-5; no definite D call. This CDR3 is built from 16 residues. The V end lost 4 bases, the J end lost 4 bases, and 17 bases lay between the germline ends. Germline V gives CDR1 MNHEY, CDR2 SVGAGI. The CDR3 DNA follows: TGTGCCAGCAGTTCCCCCGTGACAACGGATAATCAGCCCCAGCATTTT. It codes for CASSSPVTTDNQPQHF.

This clonotype was observed a handful of times. The V gene is TRBV10-3, the J gene TRBJ1-2; the match to TRBD1 covers 8 bases. V lost 8 bases to trimming and J lost 5 bases; unmatched junction nucleotides: 13. Germline V gives CDR1 ENHRY, CDR2 SYGVKD. The CDR3 runs to 15 residues. Here the CDR3 reads CAILGGGQGSYGYTF. The CDR3 bases are TGTGCCATCCTGGGTGGCGGACAGGGTAGTTATGGCTACACCTTC.

V usage is TRBV18 and J usage is TRBJ2-5; 9 bases match TRBD1. The CDR3 sequence is 17 residues long. V lost 2 bases, J lost 5 bases, and 12 bases stayed unmatched. Per germline, CDR1 KGHSH and CDR2 LQKENI. The CDR3 here is CASSPNILGTGRETQYF. DNA of the CDR3: TGTGCCAGCTCACCAAATATACTCGGGACAGGGCGGGAGACCCAGTACTTC. The variable domain in full, with the rest retrieved from reference TRBV18 and TRBJ2-5, is NAGVMQNPRHLVRRRGQEARLRCSPMKGHSHVYWYRQLPEEGLKFMVYLQKENIIDESGMPKERFSAEFPKEGPSILRIQQVVRGDSAAYFCASSPNILGTGRETQYFGPGTRLLVL.

This clonotype was found a few times. The chain links TRBV5-6 to TRBJ1-5; D unresolved. Germline CDR1 and CDR2: SGHDT and YYEEEE. The CDR3 runs to 16 residues. The V end lost 0 bases, the J end lost 2 bases, and 12 bases lay between the germline ends. In DNA, the CDR3 is TGTGCCAGCAGCTTGGCGGCGGGCAATGGCAATCAGCCCCAGCATTTT. It codes for CASSLAAGNGNQPQHF.

V gene TRBV27 combines with J gene TRBJ2-1, with D unclear. CDR3 length: 14 amino acids. The germline V and J ends were trimmed by 0 bases and 7 bases, with 10 bases remaining between them. CDR1 and CDR2 from the germline V gene are MNHEY and SMNVEV (reference sequence). The CDR3 loop reads CASSLSDPVNEQFF. DNA of the CDR3: TGTGCCAGCAGTTTATCGGACCCGGTGAATGAGCAGTTCTTC.

The chain carries TRBV6-5 and TRBJ2-7; D is unresolved. Germline V gene lookup returns CDR1 MNHEY and CDR2 SVGAGI. Trimming cost V 4 bases and J 0 bases, with 7 bases left between them. The length of the CDR3 is 13 residues. The CDR3 coding sequence is TGTGCCAGCAGTTTGACACGCTCCTACGAGCAGTACTTC. As protein: CASSLTRSYEQYF.

This clonotype was picked up a small number of times. The chain recombines TRBV7-9 with TRBJ2-3; D gene uncertain. The length of the CDR3 is 14 residues. Germline V gives CDR1 SEHNR, CDR2 FQNEAQ (reference sequence). Trimming removed 5 bases from V and 2 bases from J, with 11 bases in between. The CDR3 is CASSRRVHTDTQYF. In DNA form, the CDR3 reads TGTGCCAGCAGCAGAAGGGTCCACACAGATACGCAGTATTTT.

The chain employs TRBV28 and TRBJ1-1, with TRBD1 identical over 10 bases. V was clipped by 7 bases and J by 3 bases; unmatched bases: 17. The germline CDR1 and CDR2 sequences are MDHEN and SYDVKM. CDR3 length: 18 amino acids. The CDR3 protein is CASNSWTGGTRGDTEAFF. In nucleotides, the CDR3 is TGTGCCAGCAACAGCTGGACAGGGGGTACCAGAGGAGACACTGAAGCTTTCTTT.

The rearrangement links TRBV20-1 to TRBJ1-5; D ambiguous. V was pared by 2 bases and J by 0 bases, with 11 bases between. This CDR3 region has 15 residues. Germline-derived CDR1 and CDR2 are DFQATT and SNEGSKA (reference sequence). In DNA form, the CDR3 reads TGCAGTGCTAGATCGGACTCCTATAGCAATCAGCCCCAGCATTTT. It specifies CSARSDSYSNQPQHF.

A few counts support this clonotype. This chain uses TRBV7-9 with TRBJ2-7; D tentatively reads TRBD1 or TRBD2 (5 bases each). Trimming took 0 bases from V and 5 from J, leaving 11 bases between them. The CDR3 covers 14 residues. Germline V lookup: CDR1 SEHNR, CDR2 FQNEAQ (reference sequence). As DNA, the CDR3 is TGTGCCAGCAGCTTAGCGATGGGGGTGGACGAGCAGTACTTC. Protein product: CASSLAMGVDEQYF.

The chain has TRBV13 and TRBJ1-1; D is uncertain. CDR1 and CDR2 from the germline V gene are PRHDT and FYEKMQ (reference sequence). Trimming took 3 bases from V and 8 from J, leaving 10 bases between them. The CDR3 runs to 12 residues. The CDR3 protein is CASSLAELEAFF. The CDR3 nucleotides are TGTGCCAGCAGCTTGGCGGAATTAGAAGCTTTCTTT.

The chain couples TRBV28 to TRBJ2-4, with D tentatively TRBD2 (5 bases). V lost 2 bases and J lost 0, with 11 bases in between. The CDR3 is made up of 16 amino acids. Germline CDR1 reads MDHEN; CDR2 reads SYDVKM. CDR3 sequence: CASSLGWELAKNIQYF. The CDR3 DNA follows: TGTGCCAGCAGTTTAGGTTGGGAGTTAGCCAAAAACATTCAGTACTTC. Drawing the rest from reference TRBV28 and TRBJ2-4, the complete variable domain is DVKVTQSSRYLVKRTGEKVFLECVQDMDHENMFWYRQDPGLGLRLIYFSYDVKMKEKGDIPEGYSVSREKKERFSLILESASTNQTSMYLCASSLGWELAKNIQYFGAGTRLSVL.

Many counts were recorded for this clonotype. This sequence joins TRBV7-8 and TRBJ1-1, with TRBD1 identical over 7 bases. Trimming at V came to 5 bases and at J to 7 bases, leaving 7 bases not matched to a gene. From germline, CDR1 is SGHVS and CDR2 FQNEAQ. The length of the CDR3 is 13 residues. DNA of the CDR3: TGTGCCAGCAGCCCGGGACAGACGAATGAAGCTTTCTTT. Residues: CASSPGQTNEAFF.

The genes are TRBV7-9 and TRBJ1-1; D is unresolved. V shed 5 bases and J shed 1 base, with 14 bases lying between them. Germline assignment: CDR1 SEHNR and CDR2 FQNEAQ (reference sequence). This CDR3 has 15 residues. The CDR3 sequence: CASSLAGRQNTEAFF. The CDR3 DNA sequence: TGTGCCAGCAGCCTCGCCGGACGGCAGAACACTGAAGCTTTCTTT.

DNA for the CDR3: TGTGCCATCAGTGAGTCGACGGGGGGAATCACAGATACGCAGTATTTT. Its translation is CAISESTGGITDTQYF. The chain employs TRBV10-3 and TRBJ2-3; 7 bases are a match to TRBD2. CDR3 length: 16 amino acids. Germline V lookup: CDR1 ENHRY, CDR2 SYGVKD. The V gene end was trimmed by 0 bases and the J gene end by 2 bases; junction bases not matched to a gene: 5.

This clonotype was counted once. CDR3 DNA sequence: TGTGCCATCACCGGGGAAAGACCAGATACGCAGTATTTT. Residues: CAITGERPDTQYF. This rearrangement joins TRBV10-3 to TRBJ2-3; perhaps TRBD2 as D (5 bases). Trimming took 7 bases from V and 4 from J, leaving 12 bases between them. The CDR3 has 13 residues. Germline V gene lookup returns CDR1 ENHRY and CDR2 SYGVKD.

On this clonotype: Sequence at one end of the junction differs from germline and may be a read error. The rearrangement links TRBV6-6 to TRBJ2-4; unclear D gene. The CDR3 consists of 8 residues. The germline V gene has CDR1 MNHNY and CDR2 SVGAGI (reference sequence). The CDR3 is CASSLQHF. The CDR3 nucleotides are TGTGCCAGCAGTTTACAACACTTC.

V gene TRBV20-1 combines with J gene TRBJ1-1; D is unclear. Germline CDR1 DFQATT, CDR2 SNEGSKA (reference sequence). V gave up 0 bases and J gave up 9 bases, with 17 bases separating them. The CDR3 spans 14 residues. CDR3 region: CSARDVRTEFKAFF. The CDR3 nucleotides are TGCAGTGCTAGAGATGTGCGGACGGAGTTTAAAGCTTTCTTT.

The table lists this clonotype with a few counts. This sequence joins TRBV6-6 and TRBJ2-7; 8 nucleotides agree with TRBD2. This CDR3 is 13 amino acids long. J gave up 0 bases and V 8 bases, and 3 bases lay outside the gene matches. Looked up from germline, CDR1 is MNHNY and CDR2 is SVGAGI (reference sequence). Written as DNA, the CDR3 is TGTGCCAGCGTAGCGGGGCCCTCCTACGAGCAGTACTTC. Its protein product is CASVAGPSYEQYF.

This clonotype was observed a handful of times. The chain joins TRBV4-1 to TRBJ2-3; 7 nucleotides align to TRBD2. This CDR3 region has 16 residues. Germline CDR1 is MGHRA and CDR2 is YSYEKL. The ends lost 3 bases at V and 3 bases at J; junction bases unmatched: 9. The CDR3 DNA reads TGCGCCAGCAGCCAGAGCGGGGATCCCCTTACAGATACGCAGTATTTT. It translates to CASSQSGDPLTDTQYF.

Comments on this clonotype: Being one base from a much bigger clone, this may be a read error. This CDR3 reads CASSPRVLSEETQYF. CDR3 in DNA: TGTGCCAGCAGCCCCAGGGTGCTCAGCGAAGAGACCCAGTACTTC. V usage is TRBV7-6 and J usage is TRBJ2-5; a weak D match, TRBD1 (5 bases). Germline V gene data show CDR1 as SGHVS and CDR2 as FNYEAQ. This CDR3 is 15 amino acids long. Trimming pared 5 bases from V and 3 bases from J, leaving 16 bases between.

The V and J genes are TRBV5-4 and TRBJ2-1; D remains ambiguous. The germline CDR1 and CDR2 sequences are SGHNT and YYREEE (reference sequence). The CDR3 length is 14 residues. V was cut by 4 bases and J by 0 bases, with 8 bases left in between. The CDR3 sequence is CASSGELSYNEQFF. The CDR3 DNA reads TGTGCCAGCAGCGGTGAACTCTCCTACAATGAGCAGTTCTTC.

The chain recombines TRBV7-9 with TRBJ1-1, with no clear D. There are 12 residues in the CDR3. Trimming stripped 8 bases from V and 7 bases from J, with 14 bases between. Germline V gene lookup returns CDR1 SEHNR and CDR2 FQNEAQ (reference sequence). The CDR3 DNA reads TGTGCCAGCGCCCCCGGCCGGAATGAAGCTTTCTTT. It is translated as CASAPGRNEAFF.

As regards this clonotype: One junction end disagrees with the germline gene, perhaps due to a read error. The genes are TRBV7-7 and TRBJ2-5, with a weak D call TRBD2 (6 bases). In germline, CDR1 is SSHAT, CDR2 FNYEAQ (reference sequence). There are 16 residues in the CDR3. The CDR3 bases are TGTGCTAGCAGCCCGGGACGGAGGGGCTTCCAAGAGACCCAGTACTTC. Residues: CASSPGRRGFQETQYF.